Included here is one T cell receptor beta chain sequence, with context. This clonotype was seen ten or more times. No antigen is known for it. Per-base qualities were not stored, and no clone one base away is much larger. Every donor was a healthy Caucasian. The twin cohort comprised three pairs of female monozygotic twins, all aged roughly 18 to 29 years. CD4+ and CD8+ T cell populations were isolated with positive isolation kits from Invitrogen. Libraries came from 5' RACE. The data were produced on an Illumina HiSeq 2000. A universal primer binding site was introduced by template switching, and a unique molecular identifier was present in the final cDNA, enabling accurate counting of TCR cDNA molecules. First-strand cDNA for TCR alpha and beta chains was synthesized from specific primers in the conserved constant-segment region. To control for contamination, every cDNA library carried two barcodes: a SMART-Mk sample barcode plus Illumina barcodes. TruSeq adapter sequences along with Illumina sample barcodes were introduced in two successive PCR steps. Sequencing of the TCR alpha and beta cDNA libraries was done on the Illumina HiSeq platform using custom primers. The paper's data handling went like this. Raw reads were processed with MiGEC to extract unique molecular identifiers, and MiXCR was used to determine CDR3 positions. For each individual, recombination models were inferred using an EM algorithm with the repgenHMM and IGoR tools. The tcR package in R was used for shared clonotype analysis, with sharing normalized by the product of cloneset sizes. To study raw recombination without the effects of thymic and clonal selection, out-of-frame nonproductive sequences were analyzed. The public reads were reanalyzed by TCRdb: fastp trimming at Q25, MiXCR alignment, in-frame beta chains only. Rows are unified per CDR3 protein, each entry keeping the most common DNA and genes. The authors' filters were not applied to this entry. For this sample the table gives fewer than 250,000 distinct CDR3 sequences, of which approximately 16% were detected only once. The ten largest clones take up roughly two fifths of the sample.

The germline V gene (reference sequence) gives CDR1 as MNHNY and CDR2 as SVGAGI. V gives up 1 base and J gives up 14 bases, and the segment between their germline ends measures 12 bases. From the cysteine through the phenylalanine, the CDR3 covers 12 amino acids. Solely the CDR3 DNA is kept, with 36 bases framed from the first base. These data are taken from a study of identical twins (dated by TCRdb to the mid-2010s). At the level of the whole study: The study deep-sequenced TCR alpha and beta repertoires from monozygotic twins, unrelated adults of various ages and cord blood to test whether fetal clonotypes persist. To rule out contamination, the twin experiments were replicated at different times with different library preparation protocols.

General study outcomes and caveats: Conclusions relied on cross-sectional statistical analysis, since the same donors could not be followed over many years. Compared with coincidental sharing between unrelated individuals, out-of-frame TCR alpha sequences shared between twins had an excess of sequences with low generation probability. In monozygotic twins, recombination models systematically underestimated out-of-frame TCR alpha sharing, but the models matched the sharing seen between unrelated individuals. Invariant T cells such as MAIT and iNKT could partly confound zero-insertion analyses, although diverse VJ usage argued against such confounding for most clonotypes. Fewer insertions were carried by abundant cord blood beta clonotypes; a weaker similar trend was observed in young adult naive repertoires, while no such trend was observed in memory repertoires. Excess twin sharing in beta out-of-frame sequences was weaker because fewer shared sequences lowered the signal-to-noise ratio.

These data also formed part of another study, on T cells expressing NK-cell markers. The second source states: TCR beta-chain repertoires were profiled in sorted CD3+CD56+NKG2C+, CD3+CD56+NKG2C- and CD3+CD56-NKG2C+ T-cell subsets from eight donors. Among the eight sequenced donors, only one was HCMV-seronegative, while the other seven were HCMV-seropositive. To restrict sorting to alphabetaTCR-expressing T cells, an anti-gammadeltaTCR antibody was added in several experiments. In six or seven donors, the dominant CD3+CD56+NKG2C+ clonotypes ranked among the top 10 CD8+ clonotypes, making up about 1.0-7.5% of CD8+ T cells. Those dominant clonotypes were again the most abundant among CD3+CD56-NKG2C+ cells in a few donors, at 28.3-60.1%. Whether the expanded NKG2C-expressing T cell clones were specific for HCMV antigens was left unclear. Randomly selected healthy volunteers, three men and five women, were used as the eight sequenced donors. HCMV-specific IgG was detected in serum with a commercial ELISA kit to determine HCMV serostatus. Reads were demultiplexed and grouped by UMI with MIGEC, and clonotypes were assembled and quantified with MiTCR. To exclude erroneous sequences, only TCR cDNA sequences supported by at least two reads were retained. The tcR package was used for downstream repertoire analysis, and clonotypes were matched across fractions by CDR3 nucleotide sequence plus V segment. VDJmatch was used to annotate antigen specificity against VDJdb, with one amino acid substitution in CDR3 permitted.

The chain joins TRBV6-6 to TRBJ2-1, with the D segment identity uncertain. The sample was CD8+ T cells sorted from blood. The clonotype was recovered from a young woman in good health. This receptor has the CDR3 CASSYFLYVEFF. The DNA sequence is TGTGCCAGCAGTTACTTCCTGTATGTGGAGTTCTTC.